Listed here is a single T cell receptor beta chain. What it binds is unknown. Trimming cost V 0 bases and J 1 base, with 0 bases left between them. CDR3 length: 13 amino acids. Germline V gene sequence: CDR1 KGHSH, CDR2 LQKENI. The data were produced by immunoSEQ multiplex PCR, yet TCRdb's version contains in-frame clones alone and is incomplete. The sample gives 55,000 to 70,000 clones, 70% to 90% of which show up once; 4.7% is in the top ten. The data originate from a study of OX40 agonist ivuxolimab in advanced cancers. Study findings and constraints: Some nonresponders also had low normalized T-cell clonal expansion.

The receptor was derived from an adult with an advanced solid tumor such as melanoma, head and neck, liver or kidney cancer. The sample consisted of CD4+ or CD8+ T cells sorted from blood, taken in a trial of the OX40 agonist ivuxolimab. The rearrangement joins TRBV18 to TRBJ2-2; no definite D call. CDR3 nucleotide sequence: TGTGCCAGCTCACCACCGAACACCGGGGAGCTGTTTTTT. Its translation is CASSPPNTGELFF.